This TCR beta chain was retrieved from a study of blood T cell repertoires in COVID-19. The overall study: In each case, the material was cDNA or gDNA derived from T cells, B-cell-depleted T cells, or PBMCs.

CDR3 length: 13 residues. The germline V gene has CDR1 SGHTA and CDR2 FQGNSA. With V trimmed by 4 bases and J by 3 bases, 1 base remained unmatched. Source study methods: Amplification of reference gene primers provided the estimated nucleated cell counts. Generated by immunoSEQ multiplex PCR, the TCRdb table keeps only in-frame clones and is missing some. Clone size and V and J calls were adopted from that table, with D and trimming inferred from the DNA. Of a few hundred thousand clones listed, 70% to 90% are singletons. This chain connects TRBV7-2 to TRBJ1-2; 8 nucleotides agree with TRBD1. Material for sequencing was peripheral blood. This clonotype was obtained from a man aged 18 to 29 with active or convalescent COVID-19. The CDR3 sequence: CASSSDRDYGYTF. The DNA for the CDR3 is TGTGCCAGCAGCTCGGACAGGGACTATGGCTACACCTTC.